The 30 T cell receptor beta chains below come from one sample, sequenced in a study of CD8 T cells in Susac syndrome. RNA amounts of about 0.5 to 1 ug underwent reverse transcription with random hexamers. One entry per CDR3 protein results from TCRdb running MiXCR on the immunoSEQ multiplex PCR reads. The sample yields fewer than 350,000 distinct CDR3 sequences, 85% seen once. The sequenced sample consisted of CD8+ T cells from PBMCs. The source is a human donor with multiple sclerosis.

V and J are TRBV28 and TRBJ2-1; 8 bases line up with TRBD2. The CDR3 is 16 residues long. With V trimmed by 5 bases and J by 5 bases, 11 bases remained unmatched. Per the germline V gene, CDR1 is MDHEN and CDR2 is SYDVKM. CDR3 DNA: TGTGCCAGCAGTCTAACAAGCGGGAGTGGAGACAATGAGCAGTTCTTC. This sequence encodes CASSLTSGSGDNEQFF. The entire variable domain, with the rest obtained from reference TRBV28 and TRBJ2-1, is as follows: DVKVTQSSRYLVKRTGEKVFLECVQDMDHENMFWYRQDPGLGLRLIYFSYDVKMKEKGDIPEGYSVSREKKERFSLILESASTNQTSMYLCASSLTSGSGDNEQFFGPGTRLTVL.

The genes are TRBV13 and TRBJ2-7; the D gene is possibly TRBD1 (5 bases). V was clipped by 5 bases and J by 0 bases, with 14 bases between them. This CDR3 is 15 amino acids long. Per the germline V gene, CDR1 is PRHDT and CDR2 is FYEKMQ (reference sequence). This chain's CDR3 is CASSKGADISYEQYF. For the CDR3, the DNA is TGTGCCAGCAGCAAAGGGGCTGACATCTCCTACGAGCAGTACTTC.

This clonotype has just one count. The rearrangement joins TRBV6-5 to TRBJ1-2; the D gene is possibly TRBD1 (6 bases). This CDR3 has 13 amino acids. Germline lookup yields CDR1 MNHEY and CDR2 SVGAGI. V was clipped by 6 bases and J by 8 bases, with 16 bases between them. The CDR3 DNA sequence: TGTGCCAGCAGCACGGCTCCCAGGGGCGGCTACACCTTC. The encoded protein is CASSTAPRGGYTF.

The chain carries TRBV6-5 and TRBJ1-2; the D is unclear. The CDR3 extends over 13 amino acids. The germline CDR1 and CDR2 sequences are MNHEY and SVGAGI. The V end was cut by 6 bases, the J end by 0 bases, with 8 bases between. The CDR3 DNA follows: TGTGCCAGCAGGGTCAACTCTAACTATGGCTACACCTTC. This encodes CASRVNSNYGYTF.

The chain joins TRBV7-9 to TRBJ1-4; D may be TRBD1 (5 bases). Germline CDR1 is SEHNR and CDR2 is FQNEAQ (reference sequence). The V end lost 5 bases, the J end lost 14 bases, and 15 bases lay between the germline ends. The CDR3 is 12 residues long. The CDR3 reads CASSPGSERLFF. CDR3 DNA sequence: TGTGCCAGCAGCCCAGGGTCCGAAAGGCTGTTTTTT.

The chain employs TRBV4-3 and TRBJ2-5; 11 bases are a match to TRBD2. The CDR3 is 15 residues long. CDR1 and CDR2 (germline): LGHNA, YSLEER. V lost 4 bases and J lost 3; bases outside the gene matches: 4. The CDR3 coding sequence is TGCGCCAGCAGCCGATTACTAGCGGGAGAAGAGACCCAGTACTTC. Translating gives CASSRLLAGEETQYF.

This chain connects TRBV20-1 to TRBJ2-1; 8 bases align to TRBD2. V was pared by 6 bases and J by 4 bases, with 11 bases of the junction left unmatched. In germline, CDR1 is DFQATT, CDR2 SNEGSKA (reference sequence). The CDR3 covers 15 residues. The CDR3 nucleotides are TGCAGTGCCTATCCTAGCGGGTGGGAGTACAATGAGCAGTTCTTC. This codes for CSAYPSGWEYNEQFF.

This rearrangement joins TRBV29-1 to TRBJ2-1, with a possible D match to TRBD1 (6 bases). CDR1 and CDR2 (germline): SQVTM, ANQGSEA. The V end lost 1 base, the J end lost 10 bases, and 11 bases lay between the germline ends. The CDR3 is 12 residues long. The CDR3 sequence: CSVEGLGTEQFF. In DNA, the CDR3 is TGCAGCGTTGAAGGTCTCGGGACAGAGCAGTTCTTC.

V usage is TRBV20-1 and J usage is TRBJ2-7, with 9 bases matching TRBD1. The CDR3 has 15 amino acids. Germline CDR1 DFQATT, CDR2 SNEGSKA (reference sequence). V shed 2 bases, J shed 3 bases, and the junction held 8 bases outside the gene matches. CDR3 region: CSARNRDRDIYEQYF. The CDR3 coding sequence is TGCAGTGCTAGAAATCGGGACAGGGATATCTACGAGCAGTACTTC.

J is TRBJ2-7 and V is TRBV27, with 10 bases identical to TRBD2. This CDR3 region has 14 residues. The V segment lost 3 bases and the J segment 3 bases; nucleotides outside the gene matches: 2. In germline, CDR1 is MNHEY, CDR2 SMNVEV (reference sequence). CDR3 amino acids: CASSFRTSGYEQYF. The DNA for the CDR3 is TGTGCCAGCAGTTTCCGGACTAGCGGCTACGAGCAGTACTTC.

This chain joins TRBV6-2 or TRBV6-3 and TRBJ2-1; the D call may be TRBD1 or TRBD2 (6 bases each). Trimming pared 4 bases from V and 7 bases from J, leaving 20 bases between. CDR1 is MNHEY, CDR2 SVGEGT, per germline. This CDR3 has 16 amino acids. The CDR3 nucleotides are TGTGCCAGCAGTTCCGCGGCGGGACACTTGGGGAATGAGCAGTTCTTC. This translates into CASSSAAGHLGNEQFF.

The gene calls are TRBV14 and TRBJ2-2; D gene uncertain. The V and J ends lost 0 bases and 7 bases respectively, with 15 bases between them. This CDR3 contains 16 residues. Germline-derived CDR1 and CDR2 are SGHDN and FVKESK. CDR3 sequence reads: CASSQDAWVLSGELFF. CDR3 nucleotide sequence: TGTGCCAGCAGCCAAGACGCATGGGTGCTGAGCGGGGAGCTGTTTTTT.

The J gene is TRBJ2-1, the V gene TRBV10-3; D is uncertain. Germline CDR1 is ENHRY and CDR2 is SYGVKD. The V end lost 0 bases, the J end lost 5 bases, and 8 bases lay between the germline ends. The CDR3 consists of 14 residues. This CDR3 is CAISESFSNNEQFF. CDR3 DNA: TGTGCCATCAGTGAGTCGTTCAGTAACAATGAGCAGTTCTTC.

The chain recombines TRBV19 with TRBJ2-7; possible D gene TRBD2, 5 bases. The CDR3 has 15 residues. Trimming took 1 base from V and 0 from J, leaving 10 bases between them. Germline CDR1 LNHDA, CDR2 SQIVND (reference sequence). This CDR3 reads CASSIGPADSYEQYF. CDR3 DNA sequence: TGTGCCAGTAGTATAGGGCCAGCGGACTCCTACGAGCAGTACTTC. Using reference TRBV19 and TRBJ2-7 for the parts outside the CDR3, the full variable domain is DGGITQSPKYLFRKEGQNVTLSCEQNLNHDAMYWYRQDPGQGLRLIYYSQIVNDFQKGDIAEGYSVSREKKESFPLTVTSAQKNPTAFYLCASSIGPADSYEQYFGPGTRLTVT.

The V gene is TRBV6-6, the J gene TRBJ1-5; D is undetermined. CDR3 length equals 16 residues. Trimming pared 5 bases from V and 1 base from J, leaving 15 bases between. Per the germline V gene, CDR1 is MNHNY and CDR2 is SVGAGI (reference sequence). The DNA for the CDR3 is TGTGCCAGCAGTGACCTCCTACGAAGGAGCAATCAGCCCCAGCATTTT. This gives the protein CASSDLLRRSNQPQHF.

The chain has TRBV11-2 and TRBJ1-1; no clear D. Germline CDR1 is SGHAT and CDR2 is FQNNGV. The CDR3 loop spans 14 amino acids. Trimming took off 2 bases at V and 4 bases at J, with 11 bases between the two ends. CDR3 nucleotides: TGTGCCAGCAGCTTAACCCTTCCGGGCACTGAAGCTTTCTTT. It specifies CASSLTLPGTEAFF. The full variable domain, completed using reference TRBV11-2 and TRBJ1-1, is EAGVAQSPRYKIIEKRQSVAFWCNPISGHATLYWYQQILGQGPKLLIQFQNNGVVDDSQLPKDRFSAERLKGVDSTLKIQPAKLEDSAVYLCASSLTLPGTEAFFGQGTRLTVV.

The V and J genes are TRBV5-1 and TRBJ2-5, with 7 bases matching TRBD1. CDR3 length: 14 residues. J lost 2 bases, V lost 4 bases, and 5 bases had no gene match. Looked up from germline, CDR1 is SGHRS and CDR2 is YFSETQ. The CDR3, as DNA: TGCGCCAGCAGCAGAGGGACAGCGCAAGAGACCCAGTACTTC. Protein product: CASSRGTAQETQYF.

CDR3 protein: CASSLLDQGGYEGYEQYF. CDR3 nucleotide sequence: TGTGCCAGCTCACTACTGGACCAGGGGGGCTACGAGGGCTACGAGCAGTACTTC. The chain combines TRBV18 with TRBJ2-7; perhaps TRBD1 as D (7 bases). V was shortened by 4 bases and J by 3 bases, with 25 bases between the two germline ends. The CDR3 spans 18 residues. CDR1 KGHSH and CDR2 LQKENI come from the germline V gene.

This sequence joins TRBV19 and TRBJ2-1; D may be TRBD1 (5 bases). Germline assignment: CDR1 LNHDA and CDR2 SQIVND (reference sequence). V was cut by 3 bases and J by 2 bases, with 14 bases left in between. The CDR3 has 16 amino acids. CDR3 region: CASSIQGSTPYNEQFF. CDR3 nucleotides: TGTGCCAGTAGTATTCAGGGTTCTACCCCCTACAATGAGCAGTTCTTC.

V and J are TRBV12-3 or TRBV12-4 and TRBJ2-1; 11 nucleotides line up with TRBD2. The CDR3 length is 16 residues. J was trimmed by 4 bases and V by 5 bases; bases with no gene match: 7. The CDR3 coding sequence is TGTGCCAGCAGTCCATCGGGACTAGCGGATTACAATGAGCAGTTCTTC. Its translation: CASSPSGLADYNEQFF.

The chain is built from TRBV19 and TRBJ2-7; TRBD2 matches at 8 bases. Trimming cost V 6 bases and J 3 bases; bases outside gene matches: 7. CDR3 length: 14 amino acids. Germline assignment: CDR1 LNHDA and CDR2 SQIVND (reference sequence). As DNA, the CDR3 is TGTGCCAGTAGGGAGAGCGGGAGCTACTACGAGCAGTACTTC. Protein sequence: CASRESGSYYEQYF.

This clonotype was seen a few times. CDR3 in amino acids: CSAPEDSEQGLYSSYEQYF. The CDR3 DNA reads TGCAGTGCTCCCGAAGATTCCGAACAGGGGTTGTATAGCTCCTACGAGCAGTACTTC. The chain couples TRBV20-1 to TRBJ2-7; 7 bases align to TRBD1. V lost 5 bases and J lost 0; bases outside the gene matches: 22. The CDR3 runs to 19 residues. Germline V gene lookup returns CDR1 DFQATT and CDR2 SNEGSKA (reference sequence).

The chain joins TRBV5-1 to TRBJ2-1, with D unclear. The V and J ends lost 1 base and 3 bases respectively, with 8 bases between them. From germline, CDR1 is SGHRS and CDR2 YFSETQ. CDR3 length equals 14 residues. Here the CDR3 reads CASSLHGGYNEQFF. As DNA, the CDR3 is TGCGCCAGCAGCTTGCACGGTGGCTACAATGAGCAGTTCTTC.

The chain links TRBV28 to TRBJ2-7; D not resolved. The length of the CDR3 is 15 residues. Trimming shortened V by 4 bases and J by 4 bases, and 17 bases separated the two germline ends. Germline V gene lookup returns CDR1 MDHEN and CDR2 SYDVKM. Here the CDR3 reads CASSSTTAGDYEQYF. The CDR3 bases are TGTGCCAGCAGTTCGACCACGGCTGGGGATTACGAGCAGTACTTC.

The chain joins TRBV13 to TRBJ1-2; D ambiguous. Looked up from germline, CDR1 is PRHDT and CDR2 is FYEKMQ (reference sequence). The length of the CDR3 is 17 residues. With 5 bases removed from V and 4 bases from J, the gap between germline ends came to 23 bases. The CDR3 region has the DNA TGTGCCAGCAGCAACAACGAAGACACGGGTGTGCCCTATGGCTACACCTTC. This codes for CASSNNEDTGVPYGYTF.

The chain carries TRBV4-3 and TRBJ2-7; a possible D gene is TRBD1 (5 bases). The CDR3 extends over 13 amino acids. CDR1 LGHNA and CDR2 YSLEER come from the germline V gene. V lost 4 bases and J 4 bases, leaving 11 bases between the germline ends. The CDR3 DNA sequence: TGCGCCAGCAGCCCGATGAAGGGGTACGAGCAGTACTTC. Amino acid sequence: CASSPMKGYEQYF.

The CDR3 DNA is TGTGCCAGCAGCTTTACGGCCGGTGGCTACACCTTC. Protein product: CASSFTAGGYTF. V and J are TRBV5-6 and TRBJ1-2, with D unresolved. The CDR3 contains 12 residues. Deletions cut 2 bases from V and 7 bases from J, with 9 bases between. Germline V gene sequence: CDR1 SGHDT, CDR2 YYEEEE.

The chain recombines TRBV13 with TRBJ1-2, with D tentatively TRBD1 (5 bases). Germline V gene lookup returns CDR1 PRHDT and CDR2 FYEKMQ (reference sequence). V was clipped by 1 base and J by 8 bases, with 20 bases between them. The CDR3 runs to 16 residues. CDR3 nucleotide sequence: TGTGCCAGCAGCTTAGCGGGGGACTACCCCCGTTCCGGCTACACCTTC. Its protein product is CASSLAGDYPRSGYTF.

The V call is TRBV7-8, the J call TRBJ1-5; 10 bases match TRBD1. CDR1 SGHVS and CDR2 FQNEAQ come from the germline V gene. This CDR3 comprises 16 residues. V lost 4 bases to trimming and J lost 7 bases; unmatched junction nucleotides: 10. The CDR3 here is CASSSGTGVLGQPQHF. CDR3 bases: TGTGCCAGCAGCTCCGGGACAGGGGTCCTCGGGCAGCCCCAGCATTTT.

The genes are TRBV4-3 and TRBJ2-7, with TRBD2 as a possible D gene (6 bases). V gave up 0 bases and J gave up 4 bases, with 16 bases separating them. Germline values: CDR1 LGHNA, CDR2 YSLEER. The CDR3 is 16 residues long. The DNA of the CDR3 is TGCGCCAGCAGCCAAGACGCCGGGACTCCTCGGTACGAGCAGTACTTC. Translated: CASSQDAGTPRYEQYF.